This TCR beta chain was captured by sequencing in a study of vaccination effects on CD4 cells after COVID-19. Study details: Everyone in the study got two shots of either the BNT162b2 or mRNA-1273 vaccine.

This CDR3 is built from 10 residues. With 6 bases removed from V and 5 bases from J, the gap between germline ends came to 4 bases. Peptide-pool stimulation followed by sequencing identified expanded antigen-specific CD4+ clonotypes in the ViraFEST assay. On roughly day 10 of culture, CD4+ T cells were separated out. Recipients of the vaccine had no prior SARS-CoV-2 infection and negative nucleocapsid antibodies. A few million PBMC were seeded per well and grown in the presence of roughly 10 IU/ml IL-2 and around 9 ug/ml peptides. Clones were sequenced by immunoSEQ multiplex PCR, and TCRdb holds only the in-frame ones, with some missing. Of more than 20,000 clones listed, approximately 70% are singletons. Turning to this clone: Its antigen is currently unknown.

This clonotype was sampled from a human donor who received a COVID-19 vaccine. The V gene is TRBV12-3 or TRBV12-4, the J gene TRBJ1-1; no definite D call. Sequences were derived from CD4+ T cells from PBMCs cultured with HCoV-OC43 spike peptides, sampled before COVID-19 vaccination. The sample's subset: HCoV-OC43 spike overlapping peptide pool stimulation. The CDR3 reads CASRGTEAFF. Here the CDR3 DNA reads TGTGCCAGCAGGGGAACTGAAGCTTTCTTT.